The 6 T cell receptor beta chains given below trace back to one sample, sequenced in a study of monozygotic twins with inflammatory bowel disease (dated by TCRdb to about 2019). The method behind the library was 5' RACE. Sequenced on an Illumina HiSeq 2500. Once TCRdb had reprocessed the reads, it stored one entry per CDR3 protein sequence and supplied no DNA. This sample's listing comprises more than 110,000 distinct CDR3 sequences. More than 0.95% of the sample is in the top ten clones. The sequenced material came from blood. Receptors were obtained from a human donor with ulcerative colitis or Crohn's disease, or a healthy co-twin of an affected twin (not recorded which).

The chain uses TRBV5-4 and TRBJ2-1; absent DNA, TCRdb's TRBD2 call cannot be checked. CDR1 SGHNT and CDR2 YYREEE come from the germline V gene (reference sequence). The CDR3 contains 15 residues. The CDR3 here is CASSKGLADYNEQFF. Full variable domain (rest looked up from reference TRBV5-4 and TRBJ2-1): ETGVTQSPTHLIKTRGQQVTLRCSSQSGHNTVSWYQQALGQGPQFIFQYYREEENGRGNFPPRFSGLQFPNYSSELNVNALELDDSALYLCASSKGLADYNEQFFGPGTRLTVL.

The J gene is TRBJ2-3, the V gene TRBV7-9; checking the TCRdb D call of TRBD1 is not possible without DNA. Germline V CDR1 and CDR2: SEHNR, FQNEAQ (reference sequence). There are 16 residues in the CDR3. The CDR3 is CASSLFGGYQTDTQYF. The whole variable domain, remainder taken from reference TRBV7-9 and TRBJ2-3, is DTGVSQNPRHKITKRGQNVTFRCDPISEHNRLYWYRQTLGQGPEFLTYFQNEAQLEKSRLLSDRFSAERPKGSFSTLEIQRTEQGDSAMYLCASSLFGGYQTDTQYFGPGTRLTVL.

This chain links TRBV6-1 with TRBJ1-3; TCRdb picks TRBD1, but there is no DNA to check that call. CDR1 and CDR2 from the germline V gene are MNHNS and SASEGT. The CDR3 sequence is 15 residues long. The CDR3 loop reads CASSTWGISGNTIYF.

This chain joins TRBV3-1 and TRBJ1-5. The CDR3 is 12 residues long. Germline V CDR1 and CDR2: LGHDT, YNNKEL (reference sequence). CDR3 region: CASSQSGQPQHF.

This rearrangement joins TRBV12-3 or TRBV12-4 to TRBJ2-2; TCRdb gives TRBD1 as the D gene, but with no DNA this cannot be confirmed. This CDR3 has 15 residues. CDR3 amino acids: CASSGQGSNTGELFF.

J is TRBJ1-3 and V is TRBV7-6. This CDR3 is 15 amino acids long. The germline gives CDR1 SGHVS, CDR2 FNYEAQ. This CDR3 reads CASSLVTGLGNTIYF.